This passage covers 29 T cell receptor beta chains from one sample sequenced in a study of CD8 T cells in ankylosing spondylitis. Notes on the study in general: Characteristic, it appeared, of ankylosing spondylitis blood was a TCR beta motif of about eight highly homologous variants.

TCRdb ran MiXCR on the 5' RACE reads and lists one entry per CDR3 protein. Here the sample spans fewer than 550,000 distinct CDR3 sequences, approximately 5.3% being singletons. Their antigen targets remain unknown. Sequencing input: blood, either unsorted or a sorted T cell fraction (not recorded which). These receptors were collected from a male donor with ankylosing spondylitis.

This clonotype was seen repeatedly, ten times or more. This rearrangement joins TRBV7-9 to TRBJ2-6, with a weak D call TRBD1 (5 bases). Germline V gene lookup returns CDR1 SEHNR and CDR2 FQNEAQ (reference sequence). The CDR3 totals 17 residues. V was pared by 5 bases and J by 0 bases, with 14 bases between. The CDR3 reads CASSVQQVTSGANVLTF. The CDR3 DNA sequence: TGTGCCAGCAGCGTACAACAGGTGACCTCTGGGGCCAACGTCCTGACTTTC.

This rearrangement joins TRBV5-1 to TRBJ2-1, with a tentative D call TRBD2 (7 bases). Trimming shortened V by 1 base and J by 3 bases, and 11 bases separated the two germline ends. This CDR3 region has 15 residues. Germline V CDR1 and CDR2: SGHRS, YFSETQ. CDR3 protein: CASSLRGEGYNEQFF. The CDR3 DNA reads TGCGCCAGCAGCTTGAGGGGGGAGGGCTACAATGAGCAGTTCTTC.

This clonotype was found many times. The chain recombines TRBV7-9 with TRBJ2-2, with a tentative D call TRBD1 (6 bases). Trimming removed 2 bases at V and 5 bases at J, with 9 bases between. Germline V gene data show CDR1 as SEHNR and CDR2 as FQNEAQ (reference sequence). The CDR3 length is 14 residues. The CDR3 region is CASSLSRGTGELFF. The CDR3 nucleotides read TGTGCCAGCAGCTTATCCAGGGGAACCGGGGAGCTGTTTTTT. The full variable domain, rest sourced from reference TRBV7-9 and TRBJ2-2, is DTGVSQNPRHKITKRGQNVTFRCDPISEHNRLYWYRQTLGQGPEFLTYFQNEAQLEKSRLLSDRFSAERPKGSFSTLEIQRTEQGDSAMYLCASSLSRGTGELFFGEGSRLTVL.

This clonotype came up many times. The chain employs TRBV6-2 or TRBV6-3 and TRBJ2-3; D is ambiguous. This CDR3 spans 14 amino acids. Per the germline V gene, CDR1 is MNHEY and CDR2 is SVGEGT. V lost 7 bases to trimming and J lost 1 base, with 12 bases between them. The CDR3 reads CASTLQERTDTQYF. The CDR3 bases are TGTGCCAGCACCCTACAAGAACGCACAGATACGCAGTATTTT.

This clonotype was counted at least ten times. The V gene is TRBV12-3 or TRBV12-4, the J gene TRBJ2-3; TRBD2 matches 7 bases. CDR3 length equals 14 residues. V gave up 8 bases and J gave up 1 base; unmatched junction bases: 6. CDR3 sequence reads: CASQAGFRTDTQYF. The CDR3 DNA reads TGTGCCAGCCAAGCGGGGTTTCGCACAGATACGCAGTATTTT.

This chain links TRBV6-5 with TRBJ2-7, with TRBD1 matching 8 bases. With V trimmed by 2 bases and J by 9 bases, 9 bases remained unmatched. The germline gives CDR1 MNHEY, CDR2 SVGAGI. The CDR3 contains 14 residues. The CDR3 loop is CASSYQDRDLGQYF. DNA of the CDR3: TGTGCCAGCAGTTACCAGGACAGGGACTTGGGGCAGTACTTC.

At least ten counts were recorded for this clonotype. V and J are TRBV9 and TRBJ2-6; possible D gene TRBD2, 5 bases. The length of the CDR3 is 15 residues. Germline values: CDR1 SGDLS, CDR2 YYNGEE. V gave up 4 bases and J gave up 0 bases, with 8 bases separating them. The CDR3: CASSIRGSGANVLTF. CDR3 DNA sequence: TGTGCCAGCAGCATACGGGGCTCTGGGGCCAACGTCCTGACTTTC.

As concerns this clonotype: A much larger clone differs by one base, so this may be a read error. The CDR3 carries no conserved terminal phenylalanine or tryptophan, so it likely arises from a read error. This chain links TRBV20-1 with TRBJ2-1; 9 nucleotides agree with TRBD2. Unmatched junction bases numbered 11, after V lost 6 bases and J lost 2 bases. The CDR3 length is 16 residues. Germline values: CDR1 DFQATT, CDR2 SNEGSKA (reference sequence). The CDR3 here is CSARLLAGRTYNEQFL. DNA of the CDR3: TGCAGTGCCCGGCTCCTAGCGGGGCGTACCTACAATGAGCAGTTCCTC.

This clonotype came up many times. CDR3 in DNA: TGTGCCACCCTTATTGACATCTACACCGGGGAGCTGTTTTTT. Amino acids: CATLIDIYTGELFF. The chain joins TRBV6-2 or TRBV6-3 to TRBJ2-2; D gene ambiguous. The CDR3 is 14 amino acids. Germline lookup yields CDR1 MNHEY and CDR2 SVGEGT. V shed 10 bases and J shed 3 bases, with 15 bases lying between them.

This clonotype was observed at least ten times. The rearrangement joins TRBV20-1 to TRBJ1-2; TRBD1 matches at 7 bases. The CDR3 loop spans 13 amino acids. Germline assignment: CDR1 DFQATT and CDR2 SNEGSKA (reference sequence). Trimming removed 8 bases from V and 2 bases from J; junction bases left unmatched: 8. CDR3 residues: CSPPDRVNYGYTF. The CDR3 region has the DNA TGCAGTCCACCAGACAGGGTGAACTATGGCTACACCTTC.

V gene TRBV7-8 combines with J gene TRBJ2-5, with D hard to call. CDR1 and CDR2 from the germline V gene are SGHVS and FQNEAQ. CDR3 size: 14 residues. With 2 bases removed from V and 5 bases from J, the gap between germline ends came to 12 bases. This chain's CDR3 is CASSLTGRRETQYF. CDR3 coding DNA: TGTGCCAGCAGCTTAACGGGCAGAAGGGAGACCCAGTACTTC.

This clonotype was recorded at least ten times. CDR3 region: CASSYSSVRGNFPNYGYTF. The CDR3 DNA sequence: TGTGCCAGCAGTTACTCGAGCGTCAGGGGCAACTTTCCTAACTATGGCTACACCTTC. This rearrangement joins TRBV6-5 to TRBJ1-2, with D possibly being TRBD1 (6 bases). The CDR3 covers 19 residues. The germline V gene has CDR1 MNHEY and CDR2 SVGAGI. Trimming removed 0 bases from V and 0 bases from J, with 20 bases in between.

This clonotype was observed at least ten times. The rearrangement links TRBV7-8 to TRBJ1-5; 9 bases match TRBD1. CDR3 size: 18 residues. CDR1 is SGHVS, CDR2 FQNEAQ, per germline. Germline trimming cut 5 bases from V and 4 bases from J; bases unmatched to any gene: 15. The CDR3 region is CASSRGQGGLERNQPQHF. The CDR3 coding sequence is TGTGCCAGCAGCCGGGGACAGGGAGGGTTAGAACGGAATCAGCCCCAGCATTTT.

This clonotype was detected many times. CDR3 bases: TGTGCCAGCAGCCAATCGGTGGCGAGAGGGGAGACCCAGTACTTC. Translation gives CASSQSVARGETQYF. V and J are TRBV4-2 and TRBJ2-5, with D possibly being TRBD2 (5 bases). V was shortened by 2 bases and J by 5 bases, with 15 bases between the two germline ends. The V gene's germline CDR1 is LGHNA and CDR2 YNFKEQ. CDR3 length equals 15 residues.

This clonotype was seen ten or more times. The chain is built from TRBV28 and TRBJ2-7, with D perhaps TRBD2 (6 bases). The CDR3 is 16 residues long. The V and J ends lost 1 base and 2 bases respectively, with 15 bases between them. Germline-derived CDR1 and CDR2 are MDHEN and SYDVKM. The CDR3 reads CASSLLVADRTYEQYF. DNA of the CDR3: TGTGCCAGCAGTTTATTAGTAGCGGATCGTACCTACGAGCAGTACTTC.

This clonotype was seen repeatedly, ten times or more. This chain links TRBV5-1 with TRBJ2-7; TRBD1 might be the D (5 bases). The CDR3 contains 15 residues. Germline values: CDR1 SGHRS, CDR2 YFSETQ. V was trimmed by 2 bases and J by 3 bases, leaving 15 bases between them. The CDR3 loop reads CASSFPGQENYEQYF. Here the CDR3 DNA reads TGCGCCAGCAGCTTCCCCGGACAAGAAAACTACGAGCAGTACTTC.

This clonotype was detected ten times or more. This chain uses TRBV6-2 or TRBV6-3 with TRBJ1-5; D gene ambiguous. This CDR3 is 12 amino acids long. Trimming left V 10 bases short and J 4 bases short, with 11 bases between. From germline, CDR1 is MNHEY and CDR2 SVGEGT. The CDR3 region has the DNA TGTGCCACCAGGCTTTGGAATCAGCCCCAGCATTTT. This encodes CATRLWNQPQHF.

This clonotype has ten or more counts. The chain uses TRBV12-3 or TRBV12-4 and TRBJ2-7, with 10 bases fitting TRBD1. The CDR3 consists of 16 residues. Trimming cost V 6 bases and J 5 bases; bases outside gene matches: 13. Here the CDR3 reads CASRPKTGTGVNEQYF. The CDR3 DNA sequence: TGTGCCAGCAGACCTAAAACCGGGACAGGGGTAAACGAGCAGTACTTC.

This clonotype was recorded many times. The V gene is TRBV12-3 or TRBV12-4, the J gene TRBJ2-1; TRBD2 matches 12 bases. V gave up 1 base and J gave up 9 bases; unmatched junction bases: 4. The CDR3 has 15 residues. In DNA form, the CDR3 reads TGTGCCAGCAGTTTAGTACTAGCGGGAGGTAGTGAGCAGTTCTTC. Protein: CASSLVLAGGSEQFF.

There are many counts of this clonotype. The chain joins TRBV13 to TRBJ1-2, with D uncertain. Germline CDR1 and CDR2: PRHDT and FYEKMQ (reference sequence). The CDR3 runs 14 residues. With 5 bases removed from V and 7 bases from J, the gap between germline ends came to 17 bases. The CDR3 sequence: CASSTMNILGGYTF. The CDR3 nucleotides read TGTGCCAGCAGCACAATGAACATTCTTGGTGGCTACACCTTC.

This clonotype has ten or more counts. This chain links TRBV6-6 with TRBJ1-2; 8 positions agree with TRBD1. Trimming took 10 bases from V and 10 from J; bases not matched to a gene: 8. Germline values: CDR1 MNHNY, CDR2 SVGAGI (reference sequence). This CDR3 spans 11 amino acids. For the CDR3, the DNA is TGTGCCACATGGACAGGGCGGGACTACACCTTC. This codes for CATWTGRDYTF.

The table lists this clonotype with a few counts. The chain recombines TRBV28 with TRBJ2-5, with D possibly TRBD1 on 6 matching bases. This CDR3 is 12 amino acids long. Trimming took off 11 bases at V and 2 bases at J, with 12 bases between the two ends. Germline CDR1 is MDHEN and CDR2 is SYDVKM. CDR3 in DNA: TGTGCCGTTTACAGGGAGCAAGAGACCCAGTACTTC. This codes for CAVYREQETQYF. Filled out from reference TRBV28 and TRBJ2-5, the complete variable domain reads DVKVTQSSRYLVKRTGEKVFLECVQDMDHENMFWYRQDPGLGLRLIYFSYDVKMKEKGDIPEGYSVSREKKERFSLILESASTNQTSMYLCAVYREQETQYFGPGTRLLVL.

The table lists this clonotype with many counts. The rearrangement links TRBV5-1 to TRBJ1-1; unclear D gene. The CDR3 runs 15 residues. V dropped 4 bases and J dropped 5 bases, with 18 bases sitting between them. In germline, CDR1 is SGHRS, CDR2 YFSETQ. The CDR3 nucleotides read TGCGCCAGCAGCCCTACCGTGGGAGGAGGGACTGAAGCTTTCTTT. It yields the protein CASSPTVGGGTEAFF.

This clonotype was counted at least ten times. The V gene is TRBV20-1, the J gene TRBJ2-7; D call uncertain. Trimming left V 2 bases short and J 6 bases short, with 14 bases between. Germline CDR1 and CDR2: DFQATT and SNEGSKA (reference sequence). This CDR3 spans 13 amino acids. The CDR3 sequence is CSARHPISFEQYF. In nucleotides, the CDR3 is TGCAGTGCTAGACACCCGATTAGCTTCGAGCAGTACTTC.

This clonotype was recorded at least ten times. The chain joins TRBV6-5 to TRBJ1-5, with 7 bases matching TRBD1. Per the germline V gene, CDR1 is MNHEY and CDR2 is SVGAGI. Losses at the gene ends were 0 bases for V and 12 bases for J; bases not matched to a gene: 5. CDR3 size: 13 residues. The CDR3: CASSYSGDSFQHF. The CDR3 nucleotides read TGTGCCAGCAGTTACTCGGGGGACAGCTTCCAGCATTTT.

This chain uses TRBV27 with TRBJ2-2, with TRBD2 matching 8 bases. CDR1 is MNHEY and CDR2 is SMNVEV in the germline V gene (reference sequence). V lost 7 bases, J lost 13 bases, and 8 bases stayed unmatched. The CDR3 has 12 residues. CDR3 protein: CASKGTRGRLFF. For the CDR3, the DNA is TGTGCCAGCAAAGGGACTAGAGGGAGGCTGTTTTTT.

This clonotype was seen at least ten times. V gene TRBV5-1 combines with J gene TRBJ1-4, with D unclear. The ends were cut back, 4 bases at V and 3 bases at J, with 10 bases in the middle. The CDR3 spans 14 residues. Germline CDR1 SGHRS, CDR2 YFSETQ. The CDR3 region is CASSGLGANEKLFF. The DNA for the CDR3 is TGCGCCAGCAGCGGGCTTGGAGCTAATGAAAAACTGTTTTTT. Based on the CDR3 plus reference TRBV5-1 and TRBJ1-4, the full variable domain is KAGVTQTPRYLIKTRGQQVTLSCSPISGHRSVSWYQQTPGQGLQFLFEYFSETQRNKGNFPGRFSGRQFSNSRSEMNVSTLELGDSALYLCASSGLGANEKLFFGSGTQLSVL.

This clonotype was counted ten times or more. This sequence joins TRBV28 and TRBJ1-5; D gene uncertain. This CDR3 has 13 amino acids. Trimming cost V 6 bases and J 5 bases, with 11 bases left between them. Germline CDR1 reads MDHEN; CDR2 reads SYDVKM. CDR3 coding DNA: TGTGCCAGCAGCCGGGCTCCTCATCAGCCCCAGCATTTT. This gives the protein CASSRAPHQPQHF.

This clonotype was detected ten times or more. This chain uses TRBV20-1 with TRBJ2-1, with no clear D. The CDR3 consists of 17 residues. The germline V gene has CDR1 DFQATT and CDR2 SNEGSKA (reference sequence). Deletions cut 2 bases from V and 0 bases from J, with 17 bases between. CDR3 in amino acids: CSARLTFRNSSYNEQFF. For the CDR3, the DNA is TGCAGTGCTAGACTTACCTTTCGAAATAGCTCCTACAATGAGCAGTTCTTC.